The source of this T cell receptor beta chain is a study of response to subunit inactivated influenza vaccine. Findings and limits, study-wide: Each seasonal flu vaccination may recruit only limited new T cells, authors suggested.

TCRdb reprocessed the RT-PCR reads via MiXCR and lists one record per CDR3 protein. Of about 620,000 distinct CDR3 sequences in the sample, about 11% were seen once. This clonotype was seen a handful of times. Its antigen remains unidentified. This receptor was obtained from a man aged 45-65 years who received an inactivated influenza vaccine. Sample: PBMCs from blood, taken on the day of vaccination.

The CDR3 DNA follows: TGTGCCAGCAGTGAGGGGTTTTCTTGGGAGCAGTACTTC. It is translated as CASSEGFSWEQYF. The genes are TRBV6-1 and TRBJ2-7; D not certain. Germline CDR1 and CDR2: MNHNS and SASEGT. The CDR3 is made up of 13 amino acids. V dropped 3 bases and J dropped 7 bases, with 13 bases sitting between them.